This is a list of T cell receptor beta chains from one sample in a study of PD-1 blockade in classical Hodgkin lymphoma. TCRdb's table, derived via immunoSEQ multiplex PCR, lists solely in-frame clones and lacks some. Among tens of thousands of clones listed, 90% were seen once. The sample here was peripheral blood mononuclear cells (PBMCs), taken before the fourth cycle of nivolumab. Source of these receptors: a human donor with classical Hodgkin lymphoma. CDR3s leave out the opening cysteine and the closing phenylalanine or tryptophan.

TRBV19 ASSLPDRGQAQQLF
TRBV30 AGRQRWIGNTIY
TRBV27 ASSATGVNQPQH
TRBV28 ASLKNTGELF
TRBV9 ASSPIAGVGEQY
TRBV7-3 ASSLTRSSYEQY
TRBV20-1 SAGTYEQY
TRBV14 ASSPWGREGYNEQF
TRBV27 ASSFRRPGQGRISNQPQH
TRBV7-3 ASSSTDRRGAYEQY
TRBV6-5 ASSYSIEGRGHT
TRBV5-1 ASSLAGTGNTIY
TRBV20-1 SAGRKNIQY
TRBV28 ASSLGQGVTQPQH
TRBV6-1 ASSTSSNNEQF
TRBV19 ASSSLGMAGIYEQY
TRBV4-1 ASRRRDGISTDTQY
TRBV6-5 ASRTGTQIEAF
TRBV6-5 ASSYTDGTYEQY
TRBV11-3 ASSLVSGSNEQY
TRBV6-5 ASILGVAETQY
TRBV10-3 ATRGSKGYT
TRBV4-1 ASSRSGTGPYEQY
TRBV11-3 ASSSGGGAEEKLF
TRBV27 ASSLYPGQGNQPQH
TRBV6-5 ASSYSSTGNQPQH
TRBV25-1 ASSGGVLGANVLT
TRBV25-1 ASSEYGGGHKGNYEQY
TRBV4-2 ASSQDRPSRGEQY
TRBV4-1 ASSPTSGFWNEQY
TRBV5-1 ASSTPRGGAYEQY
TRBV12-5 ASGLVVGTEAF
TRBV23-1 ASGLNHEQY
TRBV6-1 ASPDRAYGYT
TRBV10-2 ASSYFDTQY
TRBV6-1 ASNELTGTNTEAF
TRBV5-4 ASSLAPSGSAGANVLT
TRBV15 ATSRGTGINYEQY
TRBV6-6 ASSYSGTAFYEQY
TRBV7-8 ASSSDRTTGELF
TRBV4-1 ASSQDNGWGAGEAF
TRBV10-2 ASSGNLGVSAEQF
TRBV5-1 ASSLEGLINTEAF
TRBV19 ATALAGNTGELF
TRBV7-3 ASSLNGGASYEQY
TRBV5-1 ASSLSNPNTEAF
TRBV6-5 ASSPLLGNQPQH
TRBV5-1 AARRYLESFLIRSGNTIY
TRBV25-1 ASGTTDTQY
TRBV7-6 ASSFDQADTQY
TRBV5-8 AGYLDGAVGHTEAF
TRBV19 ASSFQLSILNTGELF